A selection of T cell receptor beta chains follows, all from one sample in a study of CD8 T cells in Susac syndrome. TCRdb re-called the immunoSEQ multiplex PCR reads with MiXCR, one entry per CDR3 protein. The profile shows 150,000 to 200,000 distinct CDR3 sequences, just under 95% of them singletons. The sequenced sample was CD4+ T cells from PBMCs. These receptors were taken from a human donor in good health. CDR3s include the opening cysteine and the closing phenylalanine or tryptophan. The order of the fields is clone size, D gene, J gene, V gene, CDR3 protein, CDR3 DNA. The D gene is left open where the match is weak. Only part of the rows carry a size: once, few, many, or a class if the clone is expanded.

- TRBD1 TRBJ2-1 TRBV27 CASSLDRNFNEQFF TGTGCCAGCAGTTTGGACAGGAATTTCAATGAGCAGTTCTTC
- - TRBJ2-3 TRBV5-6 CASSLKRTDWADTQYF TGTGCCAGCAGCTTGAAGAGGACGGACTGGGCAGATACGCAGTATTTT
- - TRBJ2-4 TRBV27 CASSFGQASIQYF TGTGCCAGCAGTTTTGGGCAGGCCTCCATTCAGTACTTC
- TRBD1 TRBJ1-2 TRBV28 CASSSTGQAEAYGYTF TGTGCCAGCAGTTCCACTGGACAGGCTGAAGCCTATGGCTACACCTTC
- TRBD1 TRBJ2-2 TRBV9 CASSVAPPGGSGELFF TGTGCCAGCAGCGTAGCTCCCCCAGGGGGCTCCGGGGAGCTGTTTTTT
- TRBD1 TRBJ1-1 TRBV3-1 CASSLRQGDTEAFF TGTGCCAGCAGCCTGCGTCAGGGGGACACTGAAGCTTTCTTT
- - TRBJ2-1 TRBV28 CASSPGGTFNNEQFF TGTGCCAGCAGTCCTGGGGGGACTTTCAACAATGAGCAGTTCTTC
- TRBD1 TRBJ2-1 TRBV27 CASTRSPITHTGTGGDEQFF TGTGCCAGCACACGCTCTCCAATAACACATACGGGGACAGGGGGCGATGAGCAGTTCTTC
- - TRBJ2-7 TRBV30 CAWSVPPSRYEQYF TGTGCCTGGAGTGTACCTCCCAGCCGCTACGAGCAGTACTTC
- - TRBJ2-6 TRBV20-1 CSASGEVGANVLTF TGCAGTGCTAGTGGGGAGGTGGGGGCCAACGTCCTGACTTTC
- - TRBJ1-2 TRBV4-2 CASSQNREGLGYTF TGTGCCAGCAGCCAGAACAGGGAAGGGCTTGGCTACACCTTC
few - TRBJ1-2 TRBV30 CAWSAGDYGYTF TGTGCCTGGAGTGCCGGGGACTATGGCTACACCTTC
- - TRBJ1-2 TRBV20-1 CSVRPGGRGYTF TGCAGTGTCCGGCCCGGGGGACGAGGCTACACCTTC
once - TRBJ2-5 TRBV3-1 CASSQEWTGETQYF TGTGCCAGCAGCCAAGAGTGGACCGGCGAGACCCAGTACTTC
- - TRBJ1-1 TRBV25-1 CASSEYRANTEAFF TGTGCCAGCAGTGAATATCGAGCCAACACTGAAGCTTTCTTT
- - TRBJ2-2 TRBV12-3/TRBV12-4 CASSRMNTGELFF TGTGCCAGCAGCCGGATGAACACCGGGGAGCTGTTTTTT
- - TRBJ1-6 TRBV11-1 CASSDKNNSPLHF TGTGCCAGCAGCGACAAAAATAATTCACCCCTCCACTTT
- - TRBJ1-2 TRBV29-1 CSVRRGNYGYTF TGCAGCGTCAGACGAGGGAACTATGGCTACACCTTC
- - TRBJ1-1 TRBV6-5 CASRRQSEYTEAFF TGTGCCAGCAGAAGACAGAGTGAGTACACTGAAGCTTTCTTT
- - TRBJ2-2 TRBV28 CASRVDFTGELFF TGTGCCAGCAGGGTTGACTTCACCGGGGAGCTGTTTTTT
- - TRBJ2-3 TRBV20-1 CSAERRGHTDTQYF TGCAGTGCCGAACGGCGGGGGCACACAGATACGCAGTATTTT
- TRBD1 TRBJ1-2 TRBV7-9 CASSLADRAGGYTF TGTGCCAGCAGCTTAGCTGACAGGGCTGGTGGCTACACCTTC
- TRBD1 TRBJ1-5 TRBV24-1 CATAAGGGNQPQHF TGTGCCACCGCCGCAGGGGGCGGCAATCAGCCCCAGCATTTT
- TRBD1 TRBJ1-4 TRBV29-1 CSAGQEGGHNEKLFF TGCAGCGCCGGACAGGAGGGAGGCCATAATGAAAAACTGTTTTTT
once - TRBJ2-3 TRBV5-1 CASRTSLPLTDTQYF TGCGCCAGCAGGACTTCACTACCTCTCACAGATACGCAGTATTTT
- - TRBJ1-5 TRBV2 CASSEPHQPQHF TGTGCCAGCAGTGAACCCCATCAGCCCCAGCATTTT
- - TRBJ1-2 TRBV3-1 CASRDINYGYTF TGTGCCAGCCGGGACATTAACTATGGCTACACCTTC
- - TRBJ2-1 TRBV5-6 CASSLDSVSEQFF TGTGCCAGCAGCTTGGATTCCGTATCCGAGCAGTTCTTC
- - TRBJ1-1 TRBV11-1 CASGERGTEAFF TGTGCCAGCGGGGAGAGGGGCACTGAAGCTTTCTTT
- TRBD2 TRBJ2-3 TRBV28 CASRAAGLADTQYF TGTGCCAGCCGCGCGGCAGGACTAGCGGATACGCAGTATTTT
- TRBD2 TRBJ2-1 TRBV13 CASSFTPLAGGHNEQFF TGTGCCAGCAGCTTCACTCCACTAGCGGGGGGACACAATGAGCAGTTCTTC
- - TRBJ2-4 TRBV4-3 CASSQRGGGMGSKNIQYF TGCGCCAGCAGCCAGAGGGGAGGGGGAATGGGGTCCAAAAACATTCAGTACTTC
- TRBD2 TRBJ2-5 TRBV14 CASSRAAGGFQETQYF TGTGCCAGCAGCCGAGCAGCCGGGGGGTTCCAAGAGACCCAGTACTTC